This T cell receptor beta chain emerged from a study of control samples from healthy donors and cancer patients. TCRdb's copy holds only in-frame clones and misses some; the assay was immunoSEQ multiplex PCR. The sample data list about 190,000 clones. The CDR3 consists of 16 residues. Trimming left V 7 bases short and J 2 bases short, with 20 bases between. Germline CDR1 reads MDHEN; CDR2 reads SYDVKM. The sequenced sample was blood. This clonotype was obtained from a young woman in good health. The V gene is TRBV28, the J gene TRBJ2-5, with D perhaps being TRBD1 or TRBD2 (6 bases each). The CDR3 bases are TGTGCCAGCATAGGGGGGCCTGACACCCTTCAAGAGACCCAGTACTTC. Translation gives CASIGGPDTLQETQYF.